This TCR beta chain was observed in a study of blood T cell repertoires in COVID-19. Study at large: Acute and convalescent COVID-19 samples came from the United States, Italy and Spain. The cDNA or gDNA used as material had been derived from T cells, B-cell-depleted T cells, or PBMCs.

Germline lookup yields CDR1 SGHAT and CDR2 FQNNGV. CDR3 size: 12 residues. Deletions cut 4 bases from V and 6 bases from J, with 7 bases between. Authors' methods: Amplifying reference gene primers gave estimates of nucleated cell counts. This table comes from immunoSEQ multiplex PCR, and its TCRdb copy is limited to in-frame clones, with some not included. V, J and clone size reflect that table, while D and trimming were determined from the DNA. The table records tens of thousands of clones, roughly four fifths of them present only once. The receptor's source is a human donor in a cohort sampled during active COVID-19. V usage is TRBV11-2 and J usage is TRBJ2-1, with D possibly matching TRBD1 (5 bases). Material: peripheral blood. The CDR3, as DNA: TGTGCCAGCAGCTCCCAGGGCAATGAGCAGTTCTTC. Its protein product is CASSSQGNEQFF. The variable domain in full, with the rest retrieved from reference TRBV11-2 and TRBJ2-1, is EAGVAQSPRYKIIEKRQSVAFWCNPISGHATLYWYQQILGQGPKLLIQFQNNGVVDDSQLPKDRFSAERLKGVDSTLKIQPAKLEDSAVYLCASSSQGNEQFFGPGTRLTVL.